The 10 T cell receptor beta chains below all came from one sample that was sequenced in a study of cytomegalovirus exposure and HLA in healthy donors. The PCR ran on 60 Vbeta and 13 Jbeta primers. Method: immunoSEQ multiplex PCR; TCRdb's copy keeps in-frame clones and lacks some. Of about 100,000 clones listed, more than 65% are singletons. What was sequenced was PBMCs. The receptors derive from a woman between 45 and 65 years old in good health and CMV-seropositive.

The V gene is TRBV27, the J gene TRBJ2-7; the match to TRBD2 covers 10 bases. Trimming took 5 bases from V and 4 from J; bases not matched to a gene: 8. There are 15 residues in the CDR3. The germline CDR1 and CDR2 sequences are MNHEY and SMNVEV (reference sequence). CDR3 sequence: CASSPPPSGSYEQYF. The CDR3 nucleotides are TGTGCCAGCAGTCCCCCTCCTAGCGGGAGTTACGAGCAGTACTTC.

The chain employs TRBV9 and TRBJ2-2; the match to TRBD1 covers 8 bases. Trimming removed 5 bases from V and 4 bases from J; junction bases left unmatched: 7. Germline V gives CDR1 SGDLS, CDR2 YYNGEE. This CDR3 has 15 amino acids. The CDR3 region is CASRGTGEVTGELFF. The CDR3, as DNA: TGTGCCAGCAGAGGGACAGGAGAAGTCACCGGGGAGCTGTTTTTT.

The CDR3 loop is CASSLSFRGVEQYF. The CDR3 nucleotides are TGTGCCAGCAGTTTATCTTTCAGAGGAGTCGAGCAGTACTTC. The chain recombines TRBV27 with TRBJ2-7; D unclear. The CDR3 is 14 amino acids. The ends were cut back, 0 bases at V and 6 bases at J, with 12 bases in the middle. Germline V gene sequence: CDR1 MNHEY, CDR2 SMNVEV (reference sequence).

This clone was detected only a few times. The chain recombines TRBV7-9 with TRBJ2-7; TRBD1 matches at 7 bases. With 5 bases clipped from V and 4 bases from J, the junction kept 8 bases outside the gene matches. The germline V gene has CDR1 SEHNR and CDR2 FQNEAQ (reference sequence). The CDR3 contains 14 residues. The CDR3 bases are TGTGCCAGCAGCCCCGACCAGACAGGGTACGAGCAGTACTTC. Its protein product is CASSPDQTGYEQYF.

This clone was picked up a small number of times. The V call is TRBV19, the J call TRBJ1-1; D is possibly TRBD1 (5 bases). With 2 bases removed from V and 1 base from J, the gap between germline ends came to 11 bases. This CDR3 region has 15 residues. The germline CDR1 and CDR2 sequences are LNHDA and SQIVND (reference sequence). CDR3 sequence (DNA): TGTGCCAGTAGTATATCCGTCAGGGCGAACACTGAAGCTTTCTTT. Protein sequence: CASSISVRANTEAFF.

This chain uses TRBV29-1 with TRBJ2-5; D remains unclear. The better agreement between TRBJ2-7 and the DNA end casts doubt on the J call. CDR3 length equals 12 residues. CDR1 is SQVTM, CDR2 ANQGSEA, per germline. The CDR3 DNA reads TGCAGCGTTCAAGCAGGCGTCTACGAGCAGTACTTC. Its translation: CSVQAGVYEQYF.

This clone turned up a few times. The gene calls are TRBV2 and TRBJ1-4; 7 nucleotides line up with TRBD1. The J segment lost 7 bases and the V segment lost 7 bases, leaving 12 bases of the junction unmatched. The CDR3 spans 15 residues. Germline CDR1 and CDR2: SNHLY and FYNNEI. CDR3: CASTLEGGQGEKLFF. DNA of the CDR3: TGTGCCAGCACCCTAGAAGGGGGCCAGGGTGAAAAACTGTTTTTT.

The chain combines TRBV21-1 with TRBJ1-1; TRBD1 was called by the table and not checked on the DNA. TRBV21-1 is recorded as a pseudogene. The CDR3 length is 14 residues. CDR3 amino acids: CASASGTANTEAFF. The CDR3 DNA sequence: TGTGCCAGCGCATCCGGGACAGCGAACACTGAAGCTTTCTTT.

The chain links TRBV7-9 to TRBJ1-1; D possibly corresponds to TRBD1 (5 bases). CDR1 SEHNR and CDR2 FQNEAQ come from the germline V gene (reference sequence). There are 14 residues in the CDR3. The V end was cut by 5 bases, the J end by 1 base, with 11 bases between. The CDR3 sequence is CASSTGRENTEAFF. The CDR3 nucleotides are TGTGCCAGCAGCACCGGCAGGGAGAACACTGAAGCTTTCTTT.

The chain combines TRBV6-4 with TRBJ2-2; 10 bases match TRBD1. Germline V gene lookup returns CDR1 MRHNA and CDR2 SNTAGT. J lost 0 bases, V lost 6 bases, and 4 bases had no gene match. CDR3 length equals 16 residues. CDR3 sequence reads: CASSADRGSNTGELFF. CDR3 in DNA: TGTGCCAGCAGCGCGGACAGGGGGTCGAACACCGGGGAGCTGTTTTTT.